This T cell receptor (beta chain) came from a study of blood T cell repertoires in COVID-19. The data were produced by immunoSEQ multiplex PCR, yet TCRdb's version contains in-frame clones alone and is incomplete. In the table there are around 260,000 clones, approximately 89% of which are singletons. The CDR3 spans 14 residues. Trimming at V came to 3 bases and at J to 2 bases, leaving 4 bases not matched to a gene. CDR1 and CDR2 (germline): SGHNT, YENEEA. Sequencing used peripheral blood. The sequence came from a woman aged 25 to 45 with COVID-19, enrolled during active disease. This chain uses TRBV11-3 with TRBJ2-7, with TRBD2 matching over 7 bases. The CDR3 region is CASSFGGTTYEQYF. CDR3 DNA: TGTGCCAGCAGCTTTGGGGGGACTACCTACGAGCAGTACTTC. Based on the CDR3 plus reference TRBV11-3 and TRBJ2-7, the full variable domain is EAGVVQSPRYKIIEKKQPVAFWCNPISGHNTLYWYLQNLGQGPELLIRYENEEAVDDSQLPKDRFSAERLKGVDSTLKIQPAELGDSAVYLCASSFGGTTYEQYFGPGTRLTVT.